A selection of T cell receptor beta chains follows, all from one sample in a study of shared clonotypes between healthy human individuals. Here immunoSEQ multiplex PCR was the method, and the copy in TCRdb shows in-frame clones only, minus some. The sample has around 500,000 clones, roughly 80% seen once. Sequenced input: PBMCs. Receptors were obtained from a middle-aged woman in good health. Some clones in this sample may be carry-over from other donors' samples. CDR3s include the opening cysteine and the closing phenylalanine or tryptophan. The order of the fields is CDR3 protein, CDR3 DNA, D gene, V gene, J gene, clone size. A D gene is named only where the DNA matches it firmly. Part of the rows lack a size; the others show once, few, many or a class for expanded clones.

CDR3: CASSLGTGITDTQYF
DNA: TGTGCCAGCAGCTTGGGGACAGGGATCACAGATACGCAGTATTTT
D: TRBD1
V: TRBV5-4
J: TRBJ2-3
size: .

CDR3: CASSEGGRAEAFF
DNA: TGTGCCAGCAGTGAAGGAGGGAGGGCCGAAGCTTTCTTT
D: .
V: TRBV2
J: TRBJ1-1
size: few

CDR3: CASSLTVPEQYF
DNA: TGTGCCAGCAGTTTAACGGTCCCCGAGCAGTACTTC
D: .
V: TRBV28
J: TRBJ2-7
size: .

CDR3: CASSLGTRSYTDTQYF
DNA: TGCGCCAGCAGCTTGGGGACTAGGTCCTACACAGATACGCAGTATTTT
D: TRBD2
V: TRBV5-1
J: TRBJ2-3
size: .

CDR3: CASSLAPDVGEQFF
DNA: TGTGCCAGCAGCTTAGCGCCGGATGTCGGTGAGCAGTTCTTC
D: .
V: TRBV7-8
J: TRBJ2-1
size: .

CDR3: CASSLRGQGNYGYTF
DNA: TGTGCCAGCAGTCTTCGGGGGCAGGGTAACTATGGCTACACCTTC
D: .
V: TRBV6-1
J: TRBJ1-2
size: .

CDR3: CSVPLRDSYMNTEAFF
DNA: TGCAGCGTTCCCCTCCGGGACAGCTATATGAACACTGAAGCTTTCTTT
D: TRBD1
V: TRBV29-1
J: TRBJ1-1
size: .

CDR3: CASKAGTDNTDTQYF
DNA: TGTGCCAGCAAGGCCGGGACAGACAACACAGATACGCAGTATTTT
D: TRBD1
V: TRBV5-4
J: TRBJ2-3
size: .

CDR3: CASSLGRNNEQFF
DNA: TGCGCCAGCAGCTTGGGGAGAAACAATGAGCAGTTCTTC
D: .
V: TRBV5-1
J: TRBJ2-1
size: .

CDR3: CASSRGRALTDTQYF
DNA: TGTGCCAGCAGTCGCGGGAGGGCCTTAACAGATACGCAGTATTTT
D: TRBD2
V: TRBV7-2
J: TRBJ2-3
size: .

CDR3: CATSRERPGPTYTQYF
DNA: TGTGCCACCAGCAGGGAGAGGCCGGGACCCACGTATACGCAGTATTTT
D: .
V: TRBV15
J: TRBJ2-3
size: .

CDR3: CASSLQGAFTTYEQYF
DNA: TGTGCCAGCAGTTTGCAGGGGGCTTTTACGACGTACGAGCAGTACTTC
D: TRBD1
V: TRBV28
J: TRBJ2-7
size: .

CDR3: CAISRTNTGELFF
DNA: TGTGCCATTAGTAGAACGAACACCGGGGAGCTGTTTTTT
D: .
V: TRBV10-3
J: TRBJ2-2
size: .

CDR3: CASSIRDRAYEQYF
DNA: TGTGCCAGCAGTATTCGGGACAGGGCCTACGAGCAGTACTTC
D: TRBD1
V: TRBV10-3
J: TRBJ2-7
size: .

CDR3: CASSPNGQGIEAFF
DNA: TGTGCCAGCAGCCCCAACGGACAGGGCATTGAAGCTTTCTTT
D: TRBD1
V: TRBV7-9
J: TRBJ1-1
size: .

CDR3: CASIPPGVGNQPQHF
DNA: TGTGCCAGCATCCCCCCAGGGGTTGGCAATCAGCCCCAGCATTTT
D: .
V: TRBV28
J: TRBJ1-5
size: .

CDR3: CASSAGVHRTLNEQFF
DNA: TGTGCCAGCAGCGCTGGGGTACACAGGACACTCAATGAGCAGTTCTTC
D: .
V: TRBV5-6
J: TRBJ2-1
size: .

CDR3: CASSFTGTSGSRPEQYF
DNA: TGCGCCAGCAGTTTCACCGGGACTAGCGGGAGCAGGCCCGAGCAGTACTTC
D: TRBD2
V: TRBV10-2
J: TRBJ2-7
size: .

CDR3: CASSASGSVYYNEQFF
DNA: TGTGCCAGCAGTGCCAGCGGCAGTGTCTACTACAATGAGCAGTTCTTC
D: .
V: TRBV25-1
J: TRBJ2-1
size: .

CDR3: CASSELGVYHNEQFF
DNA: TGTGCCAGCAGTGAACTAGGAGTTTACCACAATGAGCAGTTCTTC
D: .
V: TRBV25-1
J: TRBJ2-1
size: few

CDR3: CASSGTSGKYEQYF
DNA: TGCGCCAGCAGCGGGACTAGCGGGAAGTACGAGCAGTACTTC
D: TRBD2
V: TRBV5-1
J: TRBJ2-7
size: .

CDR3: CASSNKDRVLYEQYF
DNA: TGTGCCAGCAGCAACAAGGACAGGGTACTCTACGAGCAGTACTTC
D: .
V: TRBV21-1
J: TRBJ2-7
size: .

CDR3: CASSISPTNEKLFF
DNA: TGTGCCAGTAGTATCTCCCCAACTAATGAAAAACTGTTTTTT
D: .
V: TRBV19
J: TRBJ1-4
size: .

CDR3: CASSVEAGVWGNEQFF
DNA: TGTGCCAGCAGCGTAGAGGCGGGAGTCTGGGGTAATGAGCAGTTCTTC
D: TRBD2
V: TRBV9
J: TRBJ2-1
size: .

CDR3: CSAGWTNEQFF
DNA: TGCAGCGCGGGCTGGACGAATGAGCAGTTCTTC
D: .
V: TRBV20-1
J: TRBJ2-1
size: .

CDR3: CASSLYDQPQHF
DNA: TGTGCCAGCAGCTTGTATGATCAGCCCCAGCATTTT
D: .
V: TRBV5-4
J: TRBJ1-5
size: .

CDR3: CASSRPGQVYGYTF
DNA: TGCGCCAGCAGCCGCCCGGGACAGGTTTATGGCTACACCTTC
D: TRBD1
V: TRBV4-1
J: TRBJ1-2
size: .

CDR3: CASSSGARDNEQFF
DNA: TGTGCCAGCAGCTCCGGGGCCCGGGACAATGAGCAGTTCTTC
D: .
V: TRBV11-2
J: TRBJ2-1
size: .

CDR3: CAWSVGVPDTQYF
DNA: TGTGCCTGGAGTGTAGGAGTTCCAGATACGCAGTATTTT
D: .
V: TRBV30
J: TRBJ2-3
size: .

CDR3: CAWSVNRDFQETQYF
DNA: TGTGCCTGGAGTGTGAACCGGGACTTCCAAGAGACCCAGTACTTC
D: .
V: TRBV30
J: TRBJ2-5
size: .

CDR3: CASSERVRNTGELFF
DNA: TGTGCCAGCAGTGAAAGGGTCCGAAACACCGGGGAGCTGTTTTTT
D: .
V: TRBV2
J: TRBJ2-2
size: .

CDR3: CAKTSGRYEQYF
DNA: TGCGCCAAAACTAGCGGGAGGTACGAGCAGTACTTC
D: TRBD2
V: TRBV10-1
J: TRBJ2-7
size: many

CDR3: CASSPDGDYGYTF
DNA: TGTGCCAGTAGTCCCGACGGGGACTATGGCTACACCTTC
D: .
V: TRBV19
J: TRBJ1-2
size: .

CDR3: CASSLTPGNSPLHF
DNA: TGTGCCAGCAGCTTAACACCAGGCAATTCACCCCTCCACTTT
D: .
V: TRBV7-3
J: TRBJ1-6
size: few

CDR3: CASSRQGSGAFF
DNA: TGTGCCAGCAGTCGACAGGGCTCAGGAGCTTTCTTT
D: TRBD1
V: TRBV6-5
J: TRBJ1-1
size: .

CDR3: CASSARRNEQYF
DNA: TGTGCCAGCAGCGCCCGACGGAACGAGCAGTACTTC
D: .
V: TRBV7-2
J: TRBJ2-7
size: .

CDR3: CASRMRWGFQETQYF
DNA: TGTGCCAGCAGAATGAGATGGGGGTTTCAAGAGACCCAGTACTTC
D: .
V: TRBV7-8
J: TRBJ2-5
size: .

CDR3: CASSWPYQPQHF
DNA: TGTGCCAGTAGTTGGCCCTATCAGCCCCAGCATTTT
D: .
V: TRBV19
J: TRBJ1-5
size: .

CDR3: CASSLTPASSGRAGYEQFF
DNA: TGTGCCAGCAGCTTAACCCCAGCTTCTAGCGGGAGGGCCGGGTATGAGCAGTTCTTC
D: TRBD2
V: TRBV7-9
J: TRBJ2-1
size: .

CDR3: CASRGNRDEKLFF
DNA: TGTGCCAGCAGGGGAAACAGGGATGAAAAACTGTTTTTT
D: .
V: TRBV6-6
J: TRBJ1-4
size: .

CDR3: CASSWVAEPYGNEQFF
DNA: TGCGCCAGCAGCTGGGTAGCGGAACCGTACGGCAATGAGCAGTTCTTC
D: .
V: TRBV5-1
J: TRBJ2-1
size: .

CDR3: CASSLAGRGNEQFF
DNA: TGTGCCAGCAGCCTAGCGGGAAGGGGCAATGAGCAGTTCTTC
D: TRBD2
V: TRBV7-3
J: TRBJ2-1
size: once

CDR3: CASSQDWRESYEQYF
DNA: TGCGCCAGCAGCCAAGATTGGAGGGAATCCTACGAGCAGTACTTC
D: .
V: TRBV4-1
J: TRBJ2-7
size: .

CDR3: CASSPQGGTDTQYF
DNA: TGTGCCAGCTCACCACAGGGGGGCACAGATACGCAGTATTTT
D: .
V: TRBV18
J: TRBJ2-3
size: .

CDR3: CASSLGAGYTRYEQYF
DNA: TGTGCCAGCAGCTTAGGGGCAGGGTACACTCGATACGAGCAGTACTTC
D: .
V: TRBV11-1
J: TRBJ2-7
size: .

CDR3: CATSRDQQETQYF
DNA: TGTGCCACCAGCAGAGATCAGCAAGAGACCCAGTACTTC
D: .
V: TRBV15
J: TRBJ2-5
size: .

CDR3: CAWSESTDTQYF
DNA: TGTGCCTGGAGTGAAAGCACAGATACGCAGTATTTT
D: .
V: TRBV30
J: TRBJ2-3
size: few

CDR3: CAWSGQGHTEAFF
DNA: TGTGCCTGGAGTGGTCAGGGGCACACTGAAGCTTTCTTT
D: .
V: TRBV30
J: TRBJ1-1
size: .

CDR3: CASSLNPEPQHF
DNA: TGTGCCAGCAGCTTAAATCCCGAGCCCCAGCATTTT
D: .
V: TRBV7-2
J: TRBJ1-5
size: few

CDR3: CSVARTGSGWGGQETQYF
DNA: TGCAGCGTTGCCAGGACAGGGAGTGGATGGGGGGGCCAAGAGACCCAGTACTTC
D: .
V: TRBV29-1
J: TRBJ2-5
size: .

CDR3: CASSDRGPPDTQYF
DNA: TGTGCCAGCTCTGACAGGGGGCCCCCAGATACGCAGTATTTT
D: TRBD1
V: TRBV6-6
J: TRBJ2-3
size: .